The rows below give T cell receptor beta chains drawn from one sample of a study of identifying expanded T cells in peripheral blood. Measured with immunoSEQ multiplex PCR; TCRdb has only the in-frame clones, and not every one. In the table there are under 150,000 clones, 65% to 90% of which are singletons. Sequenced: blood. The source of these receptors is a person between 18 and 75 years old in good health. Each CDR3 is given with its conserved first and last residue. The order of the fields is J gene, D gene, V gene, clone size, CDR3 DNA, CDR3 protein. The D gene is left open where the match is weak. For some rows the clone size is stated as once, few or many, or as a class when expanded; others skip it.

J: TRBJ2-5
D: TRBD1
V: TRBV7-3
size: .
DNA: TGTGCCAGCAGCGGACGGACAGGGGAAGAGACCCAGTACTTC
CDR3: CASSGRTGEETQYF

J: TRBJ1-1
D: .
V: TRBV7-9
size: .
DNA: TGTGCCAGCAGCTCTCTCGTTCCTGACGCTTTCTTT
CDR3: CASSSLVPDAFF

J: TRBJ1-2
D: .
V: TRBV25-1
size: .
DNA: TGTGCCAGCGTAAGCTCCGGGCCTGTCTATGGCTACACCTTC
CDR3: CASVSSGPVYGYTF

J: TRBJ1-5
D: .
V: TRBV4-3
size: .
DNA: TGCGCCAGCAGCCAGGCGGGAATTCAGCCCCAGCATTTT
CDR3: CASSQAGIQPQHF

J: TRBJ1-2
D: TRBD1
V: TRBV5-8
size: many
DNA: TGTGCCAGCAGCTTAAATCGAATGACAGGGGTAGATCTCTATGGCTACACCTTC
CDR3: CASSLNRMTGVDLYGYTF

J: TRBJ2-5
D: .
V: TRBV18
size: once
DNA: TGTGCCAGCTCACCATGGTCCGGGGAGACCCAGTACTTC
CDR3: CASSPWSGETQYF

J: TRBJ2-7
D: .
V: TRBV28
size: .
DNA: TGTGCCAGCAGTTCACACGTCCTCTCCTCCTACGAGCAGTACTTC
CDR3: CASSSHVLSSYEQYF

J: TRBJ2-5
D: TRBD2
V: TRBV5-1
size: .
DNA: TGCGCCAGCAGCTTGGCCGGGACTAGTCGGGAGCAGTACTTC
CDR3: CASSLAGTSREQYF

J: TRBJ1-1
D: .
V: TRBV5-6
size: .
DNA: TGTGCCAGCAGCTTGGCCTCTACAAGAGAAGCTTTCTTT
CDR3: CASSLASTREAFF

J: TRBJ1-5
D: .
V: TRBV7-9
size: .
DNA: TGTGCCAGCAGCCGGGACGATCAGCCCCAGCATTTT
CDR3: CASSRDDQPQHF

J: TRBJ2-5
D: TRBD1
V: TRBV4-2
size: .
DNA: TGTGCCAGCAGCCAAGATGGGGCAGGGGGCATGAGTGGGGAGACCCAGTACTTC
CDR3: CASSQDGAGGMSGETQYF

J: TRBJ2-1
D: .
V: TRBV5-1
size: .
DNA: TGCGCCAGCAGCCAAGGGGTCTACAATGAGCAGTTCTTC
CDR3: CASSQGVYNEQFF

J: TRBJ1-4
D: .
V: TRBV5-1
size: .
DNA: TGCGCCAGCAGCTTGGGAGGGCAGGGTGCTAATGAAAAACTGTTTTTT
CDR3: CASSLGGQGANEKLFF

J: TRBJ2-1
D: .
V: TRBV6-4
size: once
DNA: TGTGCCAGCAGTGCCGGGACTCCCAATGAGCAGTTCTTC
CDR3: CASSAGTPNEQFF

J: TRBJ1-2
D: .
V: TRBV2
size: .
DNA: TGTGCCAGCAGAGTGGCAGGCTATGGCTACACCTTC
CDR3: CASRVAGYGYTF

J: TRBJ1-2
D: .
V: TRBV10-3
size: .
DNA: TGTGCCATCAGTTCAGGGGAAGGCTACACCTTC
CDR3: CAISSGEGYTF

J: TRBJ2-3
D: .
V: TRBV13
size: .
DNA: TGTGCCAGCAGCTACAGAGTTTCCCCCACAGATACGCAGTATTTT
CDR3: CASSYRVSPTDTQYF

J: TRBJ2-3
D: TRBD2
V: TRBV2
size: .
DNA: TGTGCCAGCAGTAGAGCTAGCGGGGGTGCAGATACGCAGTATTTT
CDR3: CASSRASGGADTQYF

J: TRBJ2-5
D: TRBD2
V: TRBV5-1
size: .
DNA: TGCGCCAGCAGCTCGACTAGCGGCCCGGGAGAGACCCAGTACTTC
CDR3: CASSSTSGPGETQYF

J: TRBJ2-7
D: .
V: TRBV5-1
size: many
DNA: TGCGCCAGCAGCTCTCCCCCCCAGGGAGAGGGCTACGAGCAGTACTTC
CDR3: CASSSPPQGEGYEQYF

J: TRBJ2-7
D: TRBD1
V: TRBV11-2
size: .
DNA: TGTGCCAGCAGCTTAGGTTTAGGGACAGGGCCATTTAACGAGCAGTACTTC
CDR3: CASSLGLGTGPFNEQYF

J: TRBJ1-2
D: .
V: TRBV6-6
size: .
DNA: TGTGCCAGCAGTTACTCAGTGGGGGCGGAGGGCTACACCTTC
CDR3: CASSYSVGAEGYTF

J: TRBJ2-7
D: .
V: TRBV10-1
size: .
DNA: TGCGCCAGCAGTGATGCCGGCCTTGGCCAGCAGTACTTC
CDR3: CASSDAGLGQQYF

J: TRBJ2-5
D: TRBD2
V: TRBV29-1
size: .
DNA: TGCAGCGTTGAACCTAGCGGGAGGTCGGGAGAGACCCAGTACTTC
CDR3: CSVEPSGRSGETQYF

J: TRBJ1-5
D: .
V: TRBV2
size: .
DNA: TGTGCCAGCAGTGCCAGACAGGGCAATCAGCCCCAGCATTTT
CDR3: CASSARQGNQPQHF

J: TRBJ2-5
D: .
V: TRBV18
size: .
DNA: TGTGCCAGCTCACCAAAGGAGACCCAGTACTTC
CDR3: CASSPKETQYF

J: TRBJ2-3
D: .
V: TRBV29-1
size: .
DNA: TGCAGCGTTGAAACCTTAGCGGATAGCACAGATACGCAGTATTTT
CDR3: CSVETLADSTDTQYF

J: TRBJ2-1
D: TRBD1
V: TRBV28
size: .
DNA: TGTGCCAGCAGTTCAGGACAGGGGTGGGATGAGCAGTTCTTC
CDR3: CASSSGQGWDEQFF

J: TRBJ1-1
D: .
V: TRBV11-2
size: .
DNA: TGTGCCAGCAGCTTATCGGGAAACACTGAAGCTTTCTTT
CDR3: CASSLSGNTEAFF

J: TRBJ2-5
D: .
V: TRBV19
size: .
DNA: TGTGCCAGTAGTATTACCCGGCAAGTTTGGGAGACCCAGTACTTC
CDR3: CASSITRQVWETQYF

J: TRBJ1-2
D: .
V: TRBV2
size: .
DNA: TGTGCCAGCAGGAAAGGGACCTATGGCTACACCTTC
CDR3: CASRKGTYGYTF

J: TRBJ2-5
D: .
V: TRBV28
size: .
DNA: TGTGCCAGCTATACACCCACTCGGGAGACCCAGTACTTC
CDR3: CASYTPTRETQYF

J: TRBJ2-7
D: TRBD1
V: TRBV4-2
size: .
DNA: TGTGCCAGCAGCTCAGGGGGAACCCGATTGGGAGAGCAGTACTTC
CDR3: CASSSGGTRLGEQYF

J: TRBJ1-1
D: .
V: TRBV5-4
size: .
DNA: TGTGCCAGCAGCTTGGCAGGCGGGGGGCTGTTGAACACTGAAGCTTTCTTT
CDR3: CASSLAGGGLLNTEAFF

J: TRBJ1-2
D: .
V: TRBV5-6
size: .
DNA: TGTGCCAGCAGCTTGCCCGGGGGGCCCTATGGCTACACCTTC
CDR3: CASSLPGGPYGYTF

J: TRBJ1-3
D: .
V: TRBV30
size: .
DNA: TGTGCCTGGAGTGGGGGCACTGGAAACACCATATATTTT
CDR3: CAWSGGTGNTIYF

J: TRBJ2-1
D: TRBD2
V: TRBV18
size: .
DNA: TGTGCCAGCTCACAACTAGCGGGCAATGAGCAGTTCTTC
CDR3: CASSQLAGNEQFF

J: TRBJ1-2
D: .
V: TRBV2
size: few
DNA: TGTGCCAGCAGTGAACGACAGAGTTATGGCTACACCTTC
CDR3: CASSERQSYGYTF

J: TRBJ1-6
D: TRBD1
V: TRBV6-5
size: .
DNA: TGTGCCAGCAGTTATACCGGACCGAACAGGGGCCTCCACTTT
CDR3: CASSYTGPNRGLHF

J: TRBJ1-5
D: .
V: TRBV19
size: .
DNA: TGTGCCAGTAGTACCTTGGACAGCCCCAAGGACCCTAATCAGCCCCAGCATTTT
CDR3: CASSTLDSPKDPNQPQHF

J: TRBJ1-6
D: .
V: TRBV15
size: .
DNA: TGTGCCACCAGCAGAGAATCCGCCAACAATTCACCCCTCCACTTT
CDR3: CATSRESANNSPLHF

J: TRBJ2-2
D: .
V: TRBV9
size: .
DNA: TGTGCCAGCAGCGTAGGGGTGACGAACACCGGGGAGCTGTTTTTT
CDR3: CASSVGVTNTGELFF

J: TRBJ1-1
D: .
V: TRBV30
size: .
DNA: TGTGCCTGGAGTCCCCCCGGCGGAATCTACGCTTTCTTT
CDR3: CAWSPPGGIYAFF